This TCR beta chain was identified in a study of cytomegalovirus exposure and HLA in healthy donors. Study-level findings and limits: A previous analysis found most TCR beta V segments productive roughly 87% or roughly 30% of the time.

The PCR made use of 60 Vbeta and 13 Jbeta primers. Profiling relied on immunoSEQ multiplex PCR, and the TCRdb table lists in-frame clones only, not all of them. The sample holds about 160,000 clones; roughly 89% are singletons and the top ten take over 0.8%. As regards this clone: The antigen is not known.

Trimming removed 6 bases from V and 6 bases from J, with 15 bases in between. This CDR3 comprises 13 residues. The germline gives CDR1 MDHEN, CDR2 SYDVKM. The sequencing input was PBMCs. The genes are TRBV28 and TRBJ2-7; D is possibly TRBD1 (7 bases). The TCR was taken from a woman aged 25 to 45 in good health and CMV-seronegative. CDR3 bases: TGTGCCAGCAGACCCGGACAGGAGGGCGAGCAGTACTTC. Amino acid sequence: CASRPGQEGEQYF.